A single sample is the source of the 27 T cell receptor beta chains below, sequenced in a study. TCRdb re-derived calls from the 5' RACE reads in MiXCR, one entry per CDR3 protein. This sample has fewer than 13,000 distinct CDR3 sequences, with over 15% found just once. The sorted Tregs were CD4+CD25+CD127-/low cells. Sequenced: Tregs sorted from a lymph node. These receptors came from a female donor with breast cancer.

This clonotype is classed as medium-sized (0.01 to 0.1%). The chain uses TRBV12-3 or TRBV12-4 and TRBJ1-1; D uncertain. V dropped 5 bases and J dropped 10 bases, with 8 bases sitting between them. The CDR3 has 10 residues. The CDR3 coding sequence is TGTGCCAGCAGTGGGGTAGGAGCTTTCTTT. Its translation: CASSGVGAFF.

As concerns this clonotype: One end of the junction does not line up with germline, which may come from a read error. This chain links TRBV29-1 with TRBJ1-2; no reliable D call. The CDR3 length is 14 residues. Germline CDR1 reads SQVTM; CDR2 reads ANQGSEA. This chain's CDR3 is CSVEESVRNYGNTF. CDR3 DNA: TGCAGCGTTGAAGAATCAGTGCGGAACTATGGCAACACCTTC.

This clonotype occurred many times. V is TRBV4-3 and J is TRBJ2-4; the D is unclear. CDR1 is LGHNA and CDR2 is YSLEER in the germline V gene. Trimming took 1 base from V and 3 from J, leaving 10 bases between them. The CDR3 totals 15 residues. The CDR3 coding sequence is TGCGCCAGCAGCCAAGTATGGGAAGTCAAAAACATTCAGTACTTC. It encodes CASSQVWEVKNIQYF.

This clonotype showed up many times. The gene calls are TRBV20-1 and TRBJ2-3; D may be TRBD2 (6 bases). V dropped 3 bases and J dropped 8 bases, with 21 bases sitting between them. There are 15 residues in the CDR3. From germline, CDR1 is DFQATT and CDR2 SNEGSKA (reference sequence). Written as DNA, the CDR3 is TGCAGTGCTAGGACCGGGTGGGCGGCGCGGGGTACGCAGTATTTT. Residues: CSARTGWAARGTQYF.

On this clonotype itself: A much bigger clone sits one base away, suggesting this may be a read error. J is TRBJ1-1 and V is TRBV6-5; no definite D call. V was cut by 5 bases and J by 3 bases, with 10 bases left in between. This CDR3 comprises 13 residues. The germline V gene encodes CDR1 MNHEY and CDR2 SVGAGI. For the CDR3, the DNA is TGTGCCAGCAGTCAACATGGGTACACTGAAGCTTTCTTT. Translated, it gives CASSQHGYTEAFF.

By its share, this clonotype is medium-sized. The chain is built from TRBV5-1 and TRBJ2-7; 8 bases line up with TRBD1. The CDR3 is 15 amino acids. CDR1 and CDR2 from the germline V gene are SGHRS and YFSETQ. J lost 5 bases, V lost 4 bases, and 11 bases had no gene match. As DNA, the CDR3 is TGCGCCAGCAGCCCAACCGGACAGGGTGCCCACGAGCAGTACTTC. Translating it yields CASSPTGQGAHEQYF.

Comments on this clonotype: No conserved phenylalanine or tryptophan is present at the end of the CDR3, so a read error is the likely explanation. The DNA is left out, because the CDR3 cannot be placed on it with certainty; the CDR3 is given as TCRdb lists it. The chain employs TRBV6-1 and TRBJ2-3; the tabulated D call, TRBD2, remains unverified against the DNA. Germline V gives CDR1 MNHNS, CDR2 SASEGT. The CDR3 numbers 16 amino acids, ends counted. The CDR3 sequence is CASSEALAGSTDTQYG.

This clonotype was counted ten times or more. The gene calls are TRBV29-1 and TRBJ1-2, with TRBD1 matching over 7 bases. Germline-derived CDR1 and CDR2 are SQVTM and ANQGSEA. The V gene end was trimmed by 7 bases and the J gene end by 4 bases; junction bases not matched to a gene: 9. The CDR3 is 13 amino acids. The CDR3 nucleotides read TGCAGCGCCGGGACAGTGGGAGGCTATGGCTACACCTTC. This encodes CSAGTVGGYGYTF.

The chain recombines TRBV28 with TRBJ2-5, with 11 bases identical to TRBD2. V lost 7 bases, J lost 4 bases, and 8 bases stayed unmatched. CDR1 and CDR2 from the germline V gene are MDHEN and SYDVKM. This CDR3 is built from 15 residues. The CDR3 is CASILTSGSGETQYF. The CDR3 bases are TGTGCCAGCATCCTAACTAGCGGGAGCGGAGAGACCCAGTACTTC.

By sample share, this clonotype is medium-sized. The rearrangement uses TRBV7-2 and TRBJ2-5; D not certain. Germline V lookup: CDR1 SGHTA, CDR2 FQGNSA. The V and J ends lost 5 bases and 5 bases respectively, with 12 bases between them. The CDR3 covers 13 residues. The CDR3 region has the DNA TGTGCCAGCAGCCCGTACCGGGTGGAGACCCAGTACTTC. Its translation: CASSPYRVETQYF.

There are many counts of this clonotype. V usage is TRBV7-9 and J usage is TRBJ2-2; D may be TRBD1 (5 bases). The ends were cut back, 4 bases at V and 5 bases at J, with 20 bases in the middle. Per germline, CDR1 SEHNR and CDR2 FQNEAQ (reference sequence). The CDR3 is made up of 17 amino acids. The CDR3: CASSSIRTNPRTGELFF. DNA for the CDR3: TGTGCCAGCAGCTCGATCAGGACAAATCCTCGGACCGGGGAGCTGTTTTTT.

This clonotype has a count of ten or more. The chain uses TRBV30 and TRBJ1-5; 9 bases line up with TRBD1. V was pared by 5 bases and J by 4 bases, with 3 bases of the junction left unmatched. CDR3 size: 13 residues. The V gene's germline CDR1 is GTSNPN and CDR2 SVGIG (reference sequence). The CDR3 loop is CAWGGQGNQPQHF. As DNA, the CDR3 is TGTGCCTGGGGGGGACAGGGAAATCAGCCCCAGCATTTT. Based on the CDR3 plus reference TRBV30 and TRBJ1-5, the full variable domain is SQTIHQWPATLVQPVGSPLSLECTVEGTSNPNLYWYRQAAGRGLQLLFYSVGIGQISSEVPQNLSASRPQDRQFILSSKKLLLSDSGFYLCAWGGQGNQPQHFGDGTRLSIL.

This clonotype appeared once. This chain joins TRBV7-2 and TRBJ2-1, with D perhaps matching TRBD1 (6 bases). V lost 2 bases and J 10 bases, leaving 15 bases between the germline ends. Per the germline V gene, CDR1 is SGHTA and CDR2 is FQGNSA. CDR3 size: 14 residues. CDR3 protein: CASSLTGPTGEQFF. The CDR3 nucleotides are TGTGCCAGCAGCTTAACAGGGCCGACAGGCGAGCAGTTCTTC.

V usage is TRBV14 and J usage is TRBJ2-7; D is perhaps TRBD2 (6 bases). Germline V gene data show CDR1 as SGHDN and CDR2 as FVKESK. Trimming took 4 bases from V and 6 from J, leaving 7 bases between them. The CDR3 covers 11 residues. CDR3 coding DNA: TGTGCCAGCAGCCTGGGGGGCGAGCAGTACTTC. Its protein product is CASSLGGEQYF.

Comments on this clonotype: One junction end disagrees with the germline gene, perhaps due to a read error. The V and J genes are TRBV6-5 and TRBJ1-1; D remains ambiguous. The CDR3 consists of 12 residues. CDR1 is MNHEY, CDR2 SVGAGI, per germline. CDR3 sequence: CASSYEVSKALF. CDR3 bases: TGTGCCAGCAGTTACGAGGTGAGCAAAGCTCTCTTT.

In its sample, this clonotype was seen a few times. DNA of the CDR3: TGTGCCTGGCAGACAGGGGGCTCTGGAAACACCATATATTTT. Protein sequence: CAWQTGGSGNTIYF. This sequence joins TRBV30 and TRBJ1-3, with 9 bases identical to TRBD1. The CDR3 contains 14 residues. The V gene's germline CDR1 is GTSNPN and CDR2 SVGIG (reference sequence). With 5 bases clipped from V and 0 bases from J, the junction kept 2 bases outside the gene matches.

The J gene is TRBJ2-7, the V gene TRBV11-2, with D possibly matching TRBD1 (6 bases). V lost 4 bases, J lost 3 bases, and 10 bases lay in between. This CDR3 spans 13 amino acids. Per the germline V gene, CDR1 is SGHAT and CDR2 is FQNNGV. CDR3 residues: CASSSEGGYEQYF. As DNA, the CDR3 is TGTGCCAGCAGCTCCGAAGGGGGCTACGAGCAGTACTTC. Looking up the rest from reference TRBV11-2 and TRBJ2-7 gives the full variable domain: EAGVAQSPRYKIIEKRQSVAFWCNPISGHATLYWYQQILGQGPKLLIQFQNNGVVDDSQLPKDRFSAERLKGVDSTLKIQPAKLEDSAVYLCASSSEGGYEQYFGPGTRLTVT.

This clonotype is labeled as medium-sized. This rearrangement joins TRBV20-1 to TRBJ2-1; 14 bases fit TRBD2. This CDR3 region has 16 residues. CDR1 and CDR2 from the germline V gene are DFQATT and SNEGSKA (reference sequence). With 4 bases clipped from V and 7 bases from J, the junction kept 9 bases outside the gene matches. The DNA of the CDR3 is TGCAGTGCTAAGAGACTAGCGGGAGGGCCATGGAATGAGCAGTTCTTC. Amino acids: CSAKRLAGGPWNEQFF.

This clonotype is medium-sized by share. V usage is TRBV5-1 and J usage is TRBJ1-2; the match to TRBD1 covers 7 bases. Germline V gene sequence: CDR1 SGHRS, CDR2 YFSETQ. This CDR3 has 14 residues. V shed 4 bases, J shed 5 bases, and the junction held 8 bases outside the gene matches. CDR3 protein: CASSPDGTEYGYTF. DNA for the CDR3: TGCGCCAGCAGCCCGGACGGGACAGAATATGGCTACACCTTC.

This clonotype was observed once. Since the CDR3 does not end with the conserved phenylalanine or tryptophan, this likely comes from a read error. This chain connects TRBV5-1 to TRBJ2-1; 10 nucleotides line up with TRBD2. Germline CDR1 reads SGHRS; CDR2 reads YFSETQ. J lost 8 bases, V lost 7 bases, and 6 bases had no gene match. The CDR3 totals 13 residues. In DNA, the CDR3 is TGCGCCAGCGGCGGGGGACTAGCGCATGAGCAGTTCTAC. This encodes CASGGGLAHEQFY.

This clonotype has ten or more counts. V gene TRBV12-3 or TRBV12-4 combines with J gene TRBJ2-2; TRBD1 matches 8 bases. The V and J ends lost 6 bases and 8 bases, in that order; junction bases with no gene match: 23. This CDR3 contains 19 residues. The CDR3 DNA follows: TGTGCCAGCAGCTCCCTTTTTGCTCTGGGCAGGGGGCGCGTGGGGGAGCTGTTTTTT. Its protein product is CASSSLFALGRGRVGELFF.

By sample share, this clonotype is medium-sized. The CDR3: CASRETGGVETQYF. CDR3 sequence (DNA): TGTGCCAGCAGGGAAACAGGGGGCGTAGAGACCCAGTACTTC. V is TRBV7-9 and J is TRBJ2-5; 9 nucleotides agree with TRBD1. Trimming cost V 6 bases and J 4 bases; bases outside gene matches: 6. The CDR3 runs to 14 residues. Germline CDR1 is SEHNR and CDR2 is FQNEAQ (reference sequence).

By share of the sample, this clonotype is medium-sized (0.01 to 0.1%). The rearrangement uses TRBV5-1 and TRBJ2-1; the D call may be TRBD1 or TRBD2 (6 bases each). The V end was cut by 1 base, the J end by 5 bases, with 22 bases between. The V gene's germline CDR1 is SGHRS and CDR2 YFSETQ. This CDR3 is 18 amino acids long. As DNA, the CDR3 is TGCGCCAGCAGCTTGTTCCTGAGGGGGGAGCGGAGGGACAATGAGCAGTTCTTC. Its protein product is CASSLFLRGERRDNEQFF.

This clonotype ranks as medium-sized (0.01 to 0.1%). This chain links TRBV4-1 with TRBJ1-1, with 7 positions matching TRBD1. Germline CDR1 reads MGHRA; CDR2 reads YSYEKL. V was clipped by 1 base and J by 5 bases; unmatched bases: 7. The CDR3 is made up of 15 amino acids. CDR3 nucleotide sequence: TGCGCCAGCAGCCAAGGGGCAGGGGGGCGTACTGAAGCTTTCTTT. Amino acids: CASSQGAGGRTEAFF.

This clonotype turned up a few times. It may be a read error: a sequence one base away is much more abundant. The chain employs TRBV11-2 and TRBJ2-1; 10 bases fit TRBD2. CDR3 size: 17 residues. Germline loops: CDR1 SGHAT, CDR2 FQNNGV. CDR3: CAGSLASASGGRNEQFF. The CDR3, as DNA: TGTGCCGGCAGCTTAGCCTCGGCTAGCGGGGGCCGCAATGAGCAGTTCTTC. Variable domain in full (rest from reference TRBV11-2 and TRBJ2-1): EAGVAQSPRYKIIEKRQSVAFWCNPISGHATLYWYQQILGQGPKLLIQFQNNGVVDDSQLPKDRFSAERLKGVDSTLKIQPAKLEDSAVYLCAGSLASASGGRNEQFFGPGTRLTVL.

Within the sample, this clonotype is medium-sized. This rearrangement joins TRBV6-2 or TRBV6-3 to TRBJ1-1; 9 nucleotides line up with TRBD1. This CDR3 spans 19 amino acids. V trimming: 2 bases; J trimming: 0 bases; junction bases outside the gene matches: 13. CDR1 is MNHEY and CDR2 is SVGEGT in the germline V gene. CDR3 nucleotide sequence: TGTGCCAGCAGTTACCGTCCCGGGACAGGGAACACCTTGAACACTGAAGCTTTCTTT. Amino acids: CASSYRPGTGNTLNTEAFF.

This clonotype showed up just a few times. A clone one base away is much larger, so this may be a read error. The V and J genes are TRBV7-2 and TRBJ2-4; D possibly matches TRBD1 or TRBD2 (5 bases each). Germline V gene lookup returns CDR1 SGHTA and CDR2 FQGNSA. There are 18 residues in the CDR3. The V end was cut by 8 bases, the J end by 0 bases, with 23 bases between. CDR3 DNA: TGTGCCAGCGGCCCCGGACGGGCAGGGACCTCAGCCAAAAACATTCAGTACTTC. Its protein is CASGPGRAGTSAKNIQYF.